This TCR beta chain is drawn from a study of T cell changes during pregnancy in multiple sclerosis. CDR1 SGHAT and CDR2 FQNNGV come from the germline V gene. Trimming pared 4 bases from V and 1 base from J, leaving 14 bases between. The CDR3 covers 15 residues. Sequenced by immunoSEQ multiplex PCR; TCRdb stores in-frame clones only, minus some. The repertoire has tens of thousands of clones, more than 85% of them found once; the top ten carry about 6.7%. V is TRBV11-2 and J is TRBJ2-7, with TRBD1 as a possible D gene (6 bases). The source of this sequence is a female donor with multiple sclerosis, enrolled in a pregnancy study. This specimen was CD8+ T cells from peripheral blood mononuclear cells, taken in the third trimester of pregnancy. This CDR3 is CASSSPGAVSYEQYF. The CDR3 DNA is TGTGCCAGCAGCTCCCCAGGGGCAGTTTCCTACGAGCAGTACTTC.